This record covers a single TCR beta chain. The record originates from a study of blood T cell repertoires in COVID-19. Study information: The United States, Italy and Spain provided the acute and convalescent COVID-19 samples.

Generated by immunoSEQ multiplex PCR, the TCRdb table keeps only in-frame clones and is missing some. This sample has over 150,000 clones, with roughly 87% found just once. The material sequenced was PBMCs or T cells enriched from blood (not recorded which). The TCR comes from a woman aged 45-60 years who had recovered from COVID-19.

Written as DNA, the CDR3 is TGTGCCAGTAGGGTCGCGGGAGGGTTGCGGGATACGCAGTATTTT. Translation gives CASRVAGGLRDTQYF. V and J are TRBV19 and TRBJ2-3, with 9 nucleotides matching TRBD2. Germline CDR1 LNHDA, CDR2 SQIVND (reference sequence). J gave up 6 bases and V 6 bases, and 10 bases lay outside the gene matches. CDR3 length: 15 amino acids.